These 24 T cell receptor beta chains share one sample of origin, sequenced in a study of chemoradiotherapy in HPV16-positive cancers. Here immunoSEQ multiplex PCR was the method, and the copy in TCRdb shows in-frame clones only, minus some. The sample lists about 5,000 clones, around 95% occurring once. The material was tumor tissue, obtained from a patient who underwent chemoradiotherapy. Source of these receptors: a human donor with HPV-associated anogenital cancer.

This sequence joins TRBV30 and TRBJ1-2; 10 positions agree with TRBD1. Germline V gives CDR1 GTSNPN, CDR2 SVGIG (reference sequence). V was clipped by 4 bases and J by 8 bases; unmatched bases: 10. The CDR3 extends over 14 amino acids. CDR3 coding DNA: TGTGCCTGGACTCGTGACAGGGGGCTTAGAGGCTACACCTTC. Translating it yields CAWTRDRGLRGYTF.

This rearrangement joins TRBV5-6 to TRBJ1-1, with D possibly TRBD1 on 5 matching bases. Between the trimmed V and J ends, which lost 5 bases and 3 bases, there was a span of 14 bases. The germline V gene has CDR1 SGHDT and CDR2 YYEEEE. The CDR3 contains 14 residues. In DNA, the CDR3 is TGTGCCAGCAGAAGGGGCGGCGGAGACACTGAAGCTTTCTTT. Amino acid sequence: CASRRGGGDTEAFF. Supplemented by reference TRBV5-6 and TRBJ1-1, the full variable domain reads DAGVTQSPTHLIKTRGQQVTLRCSPKSGHDTVSWYQQALGQGPQFIFQYYEEEERQRGNFPDRFSGHQFPNYSSELNVNALLLGDSALYLCASRRGGGDTEAFFGQGTRLTVV.

V usage is TRBV19 and J usage is TRBJ2-1; the match to TRBD2 covers 9 bases. The germline gives CDR1 LNHDA, CDR2 SQIVND (reference sequence). V shed 4 bases and J 10 bases; nucleotides not matched to a gene: 14. CDR3 length equals 16 residues. The CDR3 is CASSTGTSISAHEQFF. The CDR3 coding sequence is TGTGCCAGTAGTACCGGGACTAGCATTTCGGCACACGAGCAGTTCTTC.

The gene calls are TRBV11-2 and TRBJ1-2; D not resolved. There are 12 residues in the CDR3. Germline loops: CDR1 SGHAT, CDR2 FQNNGV. Trimming stripped 4 bases from V and 3 bases from J, with 6 bases between. The CDR3 spells CASSSLYYGYTF. The CDR3 bases are TGTGCCAGCAGCTCCTTATACTATGGCTACACCTTC.

The J gene is TRBJ1-1, the V gene TRBV5-1; D is uncertain. Trimming stripped 0 bases from V and 4 bases from J, with 7 bases between. CDR3 size: 13 residues. The germline CDR1 and CDR2 sequences are SGHRS and YFSETQ. The CDR3 bases are TGCGCCAGCAGCTTGGGGGCGGTCACTGAAGCTTTCTTT. It is translated as CASSLGAVTEAFF.

V is TRBV30 and J is TRBJ1-1, with D possibly matching TRBD1 (6 bases). Germline CDR1 is GTSNPN and CDR2 is SVGIG (reference sequence). The CDR3 spans 14 residues. Trimming took 3 bases from V and 4 from J, leaving 15 bases between them. In nucleotides, the CDR3 is TGTGCCTGGAGGTTGGGGGGCGGGGTCACTGAAGCTTTCTTT. Amino acid sequence: CAWRLGGGVTEAFF.

The chain is built from TRBV6-5 and TRBJ2-5; 12 nucleotides agree with TRBD2. Losses at the gene ends were 6 bases for V and 5 bases for J; bases not matched to a gene: 1. The CDR3 has 13 residues. The germline gives CDR1 MNHEY, CDR2 SVGAGI. Written as DNA, the CDR3 is TGTGCCAGCAGGACTAGCGGGAGTGAGACCCAGTACTTC. Protein sequence: CASRTSGSETQYF.

The CDR3 DNA is TGTGCCAGTAGGCCTGACAGGGGGAACTACAATGAGCAGTTCTTC. This gives the protein CASRPDRGNYNEQFF. This chain uses TRBV19 with TRBJ2-1; 9 bases line up with TRBD1. The J segment lost 3 bases and the V segment lost 6 bases, leaving 6 bases of the junction unmatched. The germline CDR1 and CDR2 sequences are LNHDA and SQIVND (reference sequence). The CDR3 runs 15 residues.

The chain employs TRBV12-1 and TRBJ2-3; TRBD2 is the table's D call, not checked against the DNA. TRBV12-1 is a known pseudogene. The CDR3 runs 13 residues. This chain's CDR3 is CASSAGLYHTQYF. CDR3 nucleotide sequence: TGTGCCAGCAGCGCTGGACTGTACCATACGCAGTATTTT.

The chain links TRBV5-1 to TRBJ2-1, with D unclear. Per germline, CDR1 SGHRS and CDR2 YFSETQ. The CDR3 runs 14 residues. Trimming removed 3 bases from V and 4 bases from J, with 11 bases in between. Here the CDR3 reads CASSSRAGYNEQFF. In DNA form, the CDR3 reads TGCGCCAGCAGCTCACGGGCCGGATACAATGAGCAGTTCTTC.

This chain connects TRBV30 to TRBJ1-1; 7 bases map to TRBD1. The CDR3 has 14 residues. Germline V gene lookup returns CDR1 GTSNPN and CDR2 SVGIG (reference sequence). The V and J ends lost 5 bases and 1 base, in that order; junction bases with no gene match: 7. This chain's CDR3 is CAWGHRGQNTEAFF. CDR3 coding DNA: TGTGCCTGGGGCCACAGGGGCCAGAACACTGAAGCTTTCTTT.

The chain has TRBV10-2 and TRBJ2-1; 7 nucleotides match TRBD2. CDR1 is WSHSY, CDR2 SAAADI, per germline. The V and J ends lost 7 bases and 0 bases, in that order; junction bases with no gene match: 9. The length of the CDR3 is 16 residues. The CDR3 region is CASTERLAGSYNEQFF. The CDR3 region has the DNA TGCGCCAGCACTGAACGACTAGCAGGCTCCTACAATGAGCAGTTCTTC.

The V and J genes are TRBV4-1 and TRBJ2-1, with 7 bases identical to TRBD2. Germline V gene data show CDR1 as MGHRA and CDR2 as YSYEKL. The length of the CDR3 is 16 residues. Trimming cost V 0 bases and J 5 bases; bases outside gene matches: 7. The CDR3 DNA sequence: TGCGCCAGCAGCCAAGAAGGACTAGATTTGAACAATGAGCAGTTCTTC. Its protein product is CASSQEGLDLNNEQFF.

In its sample, this clone was seen once. The rearrangement links TRBV28 to TRBJ2-5; 11 bases are a match to TRBD2. The V gene's germline CDR1 is MDHEN and CDR2 SYDVKM. Trimming at V came to 3 bases and at J to 5 bases, leaving 5 bases not matched to a gene. This CDR3 spans 15 amino acids. The CDR3 sequence is CASSFLAGGMETQYF. The CDR3, as DNA: TGTGCCAGCAGTTTTTTAGCGGGAGGGATGGAGACCCAGTACTTC.

The rearrangement links TRBV6-1 to TRBJ1-2; unclear D gene. The germline V gene has CDR1 MNHNS and CDR2 SASEGT. The V gene lost 4 bases and the J gene lost 4 bases, with 10 bases spanning the gap. The CDR3 runs to 13 residues. The CDR3 protein is CASSVSDTYGYTF. The CDR3 region has the DNA TGTGCCAGCAGTGTGTCCGACACCTATGGCTACACCTTC.

The chain carries TRBV5-8 and TRBJ1-5; TRBD1 matches 7 bases. This CDR3 spans 14 amino acids. CDR1 and CDR2 (germline): SGHTS, YDEGEE. V lost 0 bases, J lost 4 bases, and 1 base stayed unmatched. In nucleotides, the CDR3 is TGTGCCAGCAGCTTGGGCAGGGGGAATCAGCCCCAGCATTTT. It encodes CASSLGRGNQPQHF.

The chain is built from TRBV5-8 and TRBJ2-1, with a tentative D call TRBD1 (5 bases). This CDR3 has 15 amino acids. The V end was cut by 2 bases, the J end by 1 base, with 10 bases between. Per germline, CDR1 SGHTS and CDR2 YDEGEE. CDR3 nucleotide sequence: TGTGCCAGCAGCTTAGGCGACAGTTCCTACAATGAGCAGTTCTTC. This translates into CASSLGDSSYNEQFF.

This chain connects TRBV5-6 to TRBJ2-1, with 7 bases lining up with TRBD2. The germline V gene has CDR1 SGHDT and CDR2 YYEEEE. CDR3 size: 15 residues. J lost 0 bases, V lost 3 bases, and 3 bases had no gene match. CDR3 nucleotide sequence: TGTGCCAGCAGCTCGTCGGGGGGCTCCTACAATGAGCAGTTCTTC. Its translation is CASSSSGGSYNEQFF.

CDR3 coding DNA: TGCGCCAGCAGCTTGAATATGCAGGGGCGAGGCTACACCTTC. It translates to CASSLNMQGRGYTF. J is TRBJ1-2 and V is TRBV5-1; D may be TRBD1 (6 bases). The germline V gene encodes CDR1 SGHRS and CDR2 YFSETQ. The germline V and J ends were trimmed by 1 base and 8 bases, with 15 bases remaining between them. The CDR3 consists of 14 residues.

The V and J genes are TRBV6-1 and TRBJ2-7; D ambiguous. The length of the CDR3 is 13 residues. The V and J ends lost 7 bases and 0 bases respectively, with 10 bases between them. Germline-derived CDR1 and CDR2 are MNHNS and SASEGT. DNA for the CDR3: TGTGCCAGCACCTGGCCTCCCTCCTACGAGCAGTACTTC. Residues: CASTWPPSYEQYF.

The genes are TRBV6-5 and TRBJ2-2, with 9 bases that match TRBD1. Germline V gene data show CDR1 as MNHEY and CDR2 as SVGAGI. Unmatched junction bases numbered 3, after V lost 6 bases and J lost 7 bases. The CDR3 is 13 residues long. Here the CDR3 DNA reads TGTGCCAGCAGCCGACAGGGGGGCGGGGAGCTGTTTTTT. It encodes CASSRQGGGELFF.

The V call is TRBV30, the J call TRBJ1-5; 10 bases match TRBD1. Trimming at V came to 3 bases and at J to 6 bases, leaving 5 bases not matched to a gene. Germline CDR1 GTSNPN, CDR2 SVGIG (reference sequence). CDR3 length equals 14 residues. CDR3 DNA sequence: TGTGCCTGGAGCACGGGACAGGGGATTCAGCCCCAGCATTTT. Its protein is CAWSTGQGIQPQHF.

The chain couples TRBV29-1 to TRBJ2-3; tentative D call: TRBD1 (5 bases). The V end was cut by 4 bases, the J end by 2 bases, with 7 bases between. The CDR3 covers 12 residues. Germline CDR1 reads SQVTM; CDR2 reads ANQGSEA. DNA for the CDR3: TGCAGCGTTGCACAGGACACAGATACGCAGTATTTT. Amino acid sequence: CSVAQDTDTQYF.

This chain connects TRBV18 to TRBJ2-2; either TRBD1 or TRBD2 may fit D (7 bases each). Germline CDR1 KGHSH, CDR2 LQKENI. The CDR3 consists of 17 residues. V gave up 1 base and J gave up 5 bases, with 17 bases separating them. This CDR3 reads CASSPRTAQGGTGELFF. The CDR3 DNA sequence: TGTGCCAGCTCACCACGGACGGCTCAGGGGGGGACCGGGGAGCTGTTTTTT.